One sample yielded the 26 T cell receptor beta chains listed below, sequenced in a study of cytomegalovirus exposure and HLA in healthy donors. PCR used 60 Vbeta primers and 13 Jbeta primers. The repertoire was sequenced with immunoSEQ multiplex PCR; TCRdb's copy has only in-frame clones and lacks some. The sample has 130,000 or so clones. Input material: PBMCs. The source is a woman in her forties in good health and CMV-seronegative.

The V and J genes are TRBV5-1 and TRBJ2-3; weak D call: TRBD2 (6 bases). The V gene's germline CDR1 is SGHRS and CDR2 YFSETQ. This CDR3 contains 17 residues. Trimming took 1 base from V and 4 from J, leaving 19 bases between them. The CDR3 DNA is TGCGCCAGCAGCTTGACCCCCCAGCGGGCCGTGGCAGATACGCAGTATTTT. Its protein product is CASSLTPQRAVADTQYF.

The chain recombines TRBV7-2 with TRBJ2-1; D is possibly TRBD2 (5 bases). The V gene lost 4 bases and the J gene lost 7 bases, with 17 bases spanning the gap. The CDR3 covers 15 residues. From germline, CDR1 is SGHTA and CDR2 FQGNSA. This CDR3 reads CASSSYSATGNEQFF. The CDR3 DNA is TGTGCCAGCAGCTCTTACAGCGCTACGGGGAATGAGCAGTTCTTC.

The CDR3 region is CASSLGTGRGYTF. In nucleotides, the CDR3 is TGCGCCAGCAGCTTGGGGACAGGGAGGGGCTACACCTTC. The chain is built from TRBV5-1 and TRBJ1-2; 8 nucleotides line up with TRBD1. From germline, CDR1 is SGHRS and CDR2 YFSETQ. V shed 0 bases and J 8 bases; nucleotides not matched to a gene: 3. This CDR3 comprises 13 residues.

J is TRBJ2-5 and V is TRBV6-6; TRBD1 might be the D (5 bases). Germline V gene sequence: CDR1 MNHNY, CDR2 SVGAGI (reference sequence). V was pared by 0 bases and J by 5 bases, with 16 bases between. There are 16 residues in the CDR3. The DNA for the CDR3 is TGTGCCAGCAGTTACTCGGCTGCAGGGTTCCGGGAGACCCAGTACTTC. Translated, it gives CASSYSAAGFRETQYF.

The V and J genes are TRBV5-6 and TRBJ2-2; 8 bases fit TRBD1. In germline, CDR1 is SGHDT, CDR2 YYEEEE. The V gene end was trimmed by 5 bases and the J gene end by 4 bases; junction bases not matched to a gene: 13. This CDR3 comprises 17 residues. The CDR3 here is CASSPGTGSLGTGELFF. In DNA form, the CDR3 reads TGTGCCAGCAGTCCCGGGACAGGCTCTCTAGGCACCGGGGAGCTGTTTTTT.

This chain uses TRBV27 with TRBJ2-7; D might be TRBD2 (6 bases). Germline values: CDR1 MNHEY, CDR2 SMNVEV (reference sequence). The CDR3 loop spans 15 amino acids. Trimming took off 2 bases at V and 3 bases at J, with 14 bases between the two ends. CDR3 amino acids: CASSLGGTARYEQYF. CDR3 DNA: TGTGCCAGCAGTTTAGGGGGGACGGCCCGCTACGAGCAGTACTTC.

The chain employs TRBV7-3 and TRBJ1-4, with D possibly being TRBD1 (6 bases). With 2 bases removed from V and 2 bases from J, the gap between germline ends came to 12 bases. Germline CDR1 reads SGHTA; CDR2 reads FQGTGA. There are 16 residues in the CDR3. In nucleotides, the CDR3 is TGTGCCAGCAGCTTATACGGCAGGGGTACTAATGAAAAACTGTTTTTT. The encoded protein is CASSLYGRGTNEKLFF. Filled out from reference TRBV7-3 and TRBJ1-4, the complete variable domain reads GAGVSQTPSNKVTEKGKYVELRCDPISGHTALYWYRQSLGQGPEFLIYFQGTGAADDSGLPNDRFFAVRPEGSVSTLKIQRTERGDSAVYLCASSLYGRGTNEKLFFGSGTQLSVL.

The CDR3 reads CASSEARSLTPNFNYGYTF. As DNA, the CDR3 is TGTGCCAGCAGTGAAGCGCGTAGCCTGACGCCGAACTTTAACTATGGCTACACCTTC. The chain links TRBV6-1 to TRBJ1-2; D uncertain. This CDR3 has 19 amino acids. V was pared by 0 bases and J by 1 base, with 21 bases between. The germline CDR1 and CDR2 sequences are MNHNS and SASEGT.

The rearrangement uses TRBV7-2 and TRBJ2-5, with D tentatively TRBD1 (8 bases). V dropped 6 bases and J dropped 5 bases, with 13 bases sitting between them. Looked up from germline, CDR1 is SGHTA and CDR2 is FQGNSA. This CDR3 has 13 amino acids. CDR3 in amino acids: CASRQQGGETQYF. The CDR3 region has the DNA TGTGCCAGCAGGCAACAGGGGGGGGAGACCCAGTACTTC.

The chain has TRBV10-3 and TRBJ1-1; 9 bases map to TRBD1. Germline CDR1 and CDR2: ENHRY and SYGVKD. Losses at the gene ends were 10 bases for V and 2 bases for J; bases not matched to a gene: 17. The CDR3 totals 17 residues. The CDR3 DNA reads as TGTGCCAGCAGGGACAGGGTTGTAAAGATCATCAACACTGAAGCTTTCTTT. This sequence encodes CASRDRVVKIINTEAFF.

This chain uses TRBV4-1 with TRBJ2-3; 7 bases line up with TRBD2. With 3 bases clipped from V and 0 bases from J, the junction kept 9 bases outside the gene matches. This CDR3 has 17 residues. Germline lookup yields CDR1 MGHRA and CDR2 YSYEKL. CDR3 sequence (DNA): TGCGCCAGCAGCCACGGATCACTAGCGCCGAGCACAGATACGCAGTATTTT. The encoded protein is CASSHGSLAPSTDTQYF.

V and J are TRBV7-3 and TRBJ2-6; D is unclear. Deletions cut 5 bases from V and 3 bases from J, with 11 bases between. This CDR3 has 15 amino acids. Germline V gene lookup returns CDR1 SGHTA and CDR2 FQGTGA. The CDR3 reads CASSPHWFGANVLTF. In nucleotides, the CDR3 is TGTGCCAGCAGCCCGCACTGGTTTGGGGCCAACGTCCTGACTTTC.

The rearrangement uses TRBV7-2 and TRBJ1-3; tentatively, D is TRBD1 (5 bases). Germline CDR1 reads SGHTA; CDR2 reads FQGNSA. V lost 6 bases and J lost 0, with 12 bases in between. The CDR3 extends over 15 amino acids. The CDR3 here is CASRRTGGSGNTIYF. The DNA for the CDR3 is TGTGCCAGCAGGAGAACGGGGGGCTCTGGAAACACCATATATTTT. Variable domain in full (rest from reference TRBV7-2 and TRBJ1-3): GAGVSQSPSNKVTEKGKDVELRCDPISGHTALYWYRQSLGQGLEFLIYFQGNSAPDKSGLPSDRFSAERTGGSVSTLTIQRTQQEDSAVYLCASRRTGGSGNTIYFGEGSWLTVV.

V gene TRBV25-1 combines with J gene TRBJ2-3, with 8 bases lining up with TRBD2. The V and J ends lost 1 base and 3 bases, in that order; junction bases with no gene match: 3. The CDR3 consists of 15 residues. CDR1 and CDR2 from the germline V gene are MGHDK and SYGVNS. CDR3 residues: CASSESLAGTDTQYF. DNA for the CDR3: TGTGCCAGCAGTGAATCATTAGCGGGAACAGATACGCAGTATTTT.

The J gene is TRBJ2-1, the V gene TRBV5-1; D possibly corresponds to TRBD1 (6 bases). Trimming removed 3 bases at V and 7 bases at J, with 11 bases between. Per the germline V gene, CDR1 is SGHRS and CDR2 is YFSETQ. This CDR3 region has 13 residues. The CDR3 loop is CASSWTALNEQFF. In nucleotides, the CDR3 is TGCGCCAGCAGCTGGACAGCGTTGAATGAGCAGTTCTTC.

This chain joins TRBV5-1 and TRBJ2-1; D remains ambiguous. The CDR3 covers 11 residues. V lost 4 bases to trimming and J lost 6 bases, with 5 bases between them. The germline V gene encodes CDR1 SGHRS and CDR2 YFSETQ. Here the CDR3 reads CASSEANEQFF. CDR3 nucleotides: TGCGCCAGCAGCGAGGCCAATGAGCAGTTCTTC. The whole variable domain, filled in from reference TRBV5-1 and TRBJ2-1, reads KAGVTQTPRYLIKTRGQQVTLSCSPISGHRSVSWYQQTPGQGLQFLFEYFSETQRNKGNFPGRFSGRQFSNSRSEMNVSTLELGDSALYLCASSEANEQFFGPGTRLTVL.

DNA for the CDR3: TGTGCCAGTAGCAGACAGACCGATAATTCACCCCTCCACTTT. Protein sequence: CASSRQTDNSPLHF. The V call is TRBV19, the J call TRBJ1-6, with D possibly matching TRBD1 (5 bases). The germline V and J ends were trimmed by 6 bases and 5 bases, with 11 bases remaining between them. Germline lookup yields CDR1 LNHDA and CDR2 SQIVND (reference sequence). The CDR3 spans 14 residues.

This chain joins TRBV11-2 and TRBJ1-6, with a tentative D call TRBD1 (6 bases). CDR3 length equals 15 residues. Germline CDR1 and CDR2: SGHAT and FQNNGV. With 2 bases removed from V and 10 bases from J, the gap between germline ends came to 15 bases. Here the CDR3 reads CASSLYKGVRSPLHF. CDR3 bases: TGTGCCAGCAGCTTATACAAGGGGGTCAGATCACCCCTCCACTTT.

V gene TRBV4-1 combines with J gene TRBJ1-6, with 9 positions matching TRBD1. Germline CDR1 and CDR2: MGHRA and YSYEKL. This CDR3 contains 18 residues. V lost 0 bases and J lost 9; bases outside the gene matches: 12. CDR3 nucleotide sequence: TGCGCCAGCAGCCAAGATTACAGGGGGCCGGTTAGTGGTTCACCCCTCCACTTT. The encoded protein is CASSQDYRGPVSGSPLHF.

CDR3 amino acids: CASRKHRDFQETQYF. The CDR3, as DNA: TGCGCCAGCAGGAAACACCGGGATTTCCAAGAGACCCAGTACTTC. The chain has TRBV10-1 and TRBJ2-5, with D tentatively TRBD2 (5 bases). This CDR3 comprises 15 residues. V was shortened by 6 bases and J by 1 base, with 15 bases between the two germline ends. Germline assignment: CDR1 WNHNN and CDR2 SYGVQD (reference sequence).

V and J are TRBV5-5 and TRBJ2-7; no firm D call. CDR3 size: 13 residues. Deletions cut 0 bases from V and 3 bases from J, with 7 bases between. Looked up from germline, CDR1 is SGHKS and CDR2 is YYEKEE (reference sequence). The CDR3 here is CASSLASGYEQYV. The CDR3 bases are TGTGCCAGCAGCTTGGCATCAGGCTACGAGCAGTACGTC.

This chain joins TRBV6-5 and TRBJ2-7; D is uncertain. Germline values: CDR1 MNHEY, CDR2 SVGAGI. Trimming took 6 bases from V and 7 from J, leaving 19 bases between them. This CDR3 has 14 residues. The CDR3 region is CASRTPGATGEQYF. CDR3 coding DNA: TGTGCCAGCAGAACCCCGGGTGCGACCGGAGAGCAGTACTTC.

The chain is built from TRBV18 and TRBJ1-1; D is possibly TRBD1 (5 bases). Looked up from germline, CDR1 is KGHSH and CDR2 is LQKENI. Trimming shortened V by 1 base and J by 5 bases, and 8 bases separated the two germline ends. CDR3 length: 13 amino acids. This CDR3 is CASSPRGETEAFF. The CDR3 nucleotides read TGTGCCAGCTCACCACGGGGGGAGACTGAAGCTTTCTTT. Based on the CDR3 plus reference TRBV18 and TRBJ1-1, the full variable domain is NAGVMQNPRHLVRRRGQEARLRCSPMKGHSHVYWYRQLPEEGLKFMVYLQKENIIDESGMPKERFSAEFPKEGPSILRIQQVVRGDSAAYFCASSPRGETEAFFGQGTRLTVV.

In regard to this clone: Other DNA variants within this sample encode the same CDR3. The chain combines TRBV10-3 with TRBJ1-5, with no clear D. V gave up 4 bases and J gave up 0 bases, with 4 bases separating them. The germline CDR1 and CDR2 sequences are ENHRY and SYGVKD. The CDR3 is 13 residues long. The CDR3 nucleotides are TGTGCCATCAGTGGTAATAGCAATCAGCCCCAGCATTTT. As protein: CAISGNSNQPQHF.

The rearrangement uses TRBV4-3 and TRBJ2-5, with TRBD1 identical over 8 bases. V shed 5 bases and J 5 bases; nucleotides not matched to a gene: 7. Germline CDR1 is LGHNA and CDR2 is YSLEER. This CDR3 is built from 14 residues. The CDR3 DNA reads as TGCGCCAGCAGCTCTCAGGGGGCCGGGGAGACCCAGTACTTC. Its translation: CASSSQGAGETQYF.

This chain links TRBV5-1 with TRBJ2-3; unclear D gene. The CDR3 has 14 amino acids. Trimming shortened V by 0 bases and J by 2 bases, and 7 bases separated the two germline ends. Germline-derived CDR1 and CDR2 are SGHRS and YFSETQ. This chain's CDR3 is CASSLGLNTDTQYF. The CDR3 coding sequence is TGCGCCAGCAGCTTGGGACTTAACACAGATACGCAGTATTTT.